Listed below are T cell receptor beta chains from one sample, sequenced in a study of tumor-infiltrating lymphocytes in localized non-small cell lung cancer. Assay: immunoSEQ multiplex PCR; the TCRdb copy retains only in-frame clones and omits some. The sample carries 6,000 or so clones, over 65% recorded once. Sample: lung tumor tissue. The source is a human donor with non-small cell lung cancer. Both conserved end residues are part of each CDR3. The order of the fields is CDR3 protein, J gene, V gene.

cdr3_aa: CASSHADRDYGYTF
j_call: TRBJ1-2
v_call: TRBV7-9

cdr3_aa: CASSSWDRGTHEQFF
j_call: TRBJ2-1
v_call: TRBV7-9

cdr3_aa: CSARDSYEQYF
j_call: TRBJ2-7
v_call: TRBV20-1

cdr3_aa: CASSPLGEQYF
j_call: NA
v_call: TRBV7-2

cdr3_aa: CATSKIGQGSYEQYF
j_call: TRBJ2-7
v_call: TRBV15

cdr3_aa: CAISELGGGELFF
j_call: TRBJ2-2
v_call: TRBV10-3

cdr3_aa: CASSYTGGHQETQYF
j_call: TRBJ2-5
v_call: TRBV7-9

cdr3_aa: CASSFSGQGYTGELFF
j_call: TRBJ2-2
v_call: TRBV5-1

cdr3_aa: CASRWDRGNGYTF
j_call: TRBJ1-2
v_call: TRBV6-1

cdr3_aa: CASSETTGEAYEQYF
j_call: TRBJ2-7
v_call: TRBV6-1

cdr3_aa: CASSISRQGNQPQHF
j_call: TRBJ1-5
v_call: TRBV19

cdr3_aa: CSVQDGMNTEAFF
j_call: TRBJ1-1
v_call: TRBV29-1

cdr3_aa: CARSPHRATDTQYF
j_call: TRBJ2-3
v_call: TRBV7-5

cdr3_aa: CASSTDRGHGTQYF
j_call: TRBJ2-5
v_call: TRBV6-5

cdr3_aa: CASSFNREGEQYF
j_call: TRBJ2-7
v_call: TRBV28

cdr3_aa: CANTGGEPAGNTIYF
j_call: TRBJ1-3
v_call: TRBV21-1

cdr3_aa: CASSEQGAGTEAFF
j_call: TRBJ1-1
v_call: TRBV9

cdr3_aa: CASRLRGGQETQYF
j_call: TRBJ2-5
v_call: TRBV28

cdr3_aa: CSVLPSDTQYF
j_call: TRBJ2-3
v_call: TRBV29-1

cdr3_aa: CASSLVRDRFYEQYF
j_call: TRBJ2-7
v_call: TRBV7-2

cdr3_aa: CASSPGGEQYF
j_call: TRBJ2-7
v_call: TRBV18

cdr3_aa: CASSAGTENQPQHF
j_call: TRBJ1-5
v_call: TRBV27

cdr3_aa: CAIREDYSNEQFF
j_call: TRBJ2-1
v_call: TRBV10-3

cdr3_aa: CAISGQMRGADGGYTF
j_call: TRBJ1-2
v_call: TRBV10-3